This T cell receptor (beta chain) comes out of a study of cytotoxic CD8 clonotypes in ibrutinib-treated CLL. On the study more broadly: Samples showed on average about 240,000 productive templates and more than 75,000 productive rearrangements.

In this sample, this clone turned up once. V shed 5 bases, J shed 4 bases, and the junction held 9 bases outside the gene matches. Germline values: CDR1 SGHTA, CDR2 FQGTGA. The CDR3 contains 15 residues. Generated by immunoSEQ multiplex PCR, the TCRdb table keeps only in-frame clones and is missing some. The sample yields more than 85,000 clones, about 72% seen once. The V gene is TRBV7-3, the J gene TRBJ2-3, with 7 bases matching TRBD1. The sequence derives from a human donor with chronic lymphocytic leukemia. The sequenced sample was PBMCs, obtained after 12 months of ibrutinib treatment. The CDR3 nucleotides are TGTGCCAGCAGCCACGGACAGGCACGGGCAGATACGCAGTATTTT. Its protein is CASSHGQARADTQYF.